These 29 T cell receptor beta chains originate from one sample sequenced in a study of shared clonotypes between healthy human individuals. TCRdb keeps only in-frame clones here, not all; method: immunoSEQ multiplex PCR. The sample holds about 1 million clones, under 80% seen once. The material sequenced was memory CD4+ T cells sorted from blood. The subset denotes: CD45RA-negative fraction. Receptors originate from a young man in good health.

Worth noting for this clone: The same CDR3 is also encoded by other DNA sequences in this sample. The chain carries TRBV7-9 and TRBJ2-7; D is undetermined. The CDR3 totals 14 residues. CDR1 and CDR2 (germline): SEHNR, FQNEAQ (reference sequence). V lost 1 base to trimming and J lost 1 base, with 8 bases between them. CDR3 bases: TGTGCCAGCAGCTTAGGCCCGGCTTCCTACGAGCAGTACTTC. Translating it yields CASSLGPASYEQYF.

This clone appeared a few times. The genes are TRBV29-1 and TRBJ2-7; 11 nucleotides match TRBD2. The CDR3 runs to 17 residues. Germline trimming cut 4 bases from V and 4 bases from J; bases unmatched to any gene: 15. Germline CDR1 is SQVTM and CDR2 is ANQGSEA. CDR3 protein: CSVVGDSGLAGKYEQYF. CDR3 in DNA: TGCAGCGTTGTAGGGGACAGTGGACTAGCGGGCAAGTACGAGCAGTACTTC.

The V gene is TRBV7-9, the J gene TRBJ1-2; D remains ambiguous. The germline gives CDR1 SEHNR, CDR2 FQNEAQ (reference sequence). The CDR3 length is 14 residues. V was pared by 4 bases and J by 5 bases, with 14 bases between. The chain's CDR3 is CASSSRTERYGYTF. The CDR3 DNA reads TGTGCCAGCAGCTCCAGAACAGAAAGATATGGCTACACCTTC.

V gene TRBV19 combines with J gene TRBJ1-6, with D uncertain. Germline V CDR1 and CDR2: LNHDA, SQIVND (reference sequence). V was trimmed by 7 bases and J by 0 bases, leaving 7 bases between them. CDR3 size: 14 residues. CDR3 residues: CASMEGSYNSPLHF. DNA for the CDR3: TGTGCCAGTATGGAGGGCTCCTATAATTCACCCCTCCACTTT.

This chain uses TRBV30 with TRBJ1-6; the D gene is possibly TRBD1 (6 bases). The V end lost 3 bases, the J end lost 6 bases, and 15 bases lay between the germline ends. This CDR3 is 15 amino acids long. Germline CDR1 GTSNPN, CDR2 SVGIG (reference sequence). This CDR3 reads CAWSVTGSFNSPLHF. The CDR3, as DNA: TGTGCCTGGAGCGTGACAGGTTCTTTTAATTCACCCCTCCACTTT.

The V call is TRBV5-5, the J call TRBJ2-3, with no clear D. The CDR3 is 13 amino acids. Germline V lookup: CDR1 SGHKS, CDR2 YYEKEE (reference sequence). With 3 bases removed from V and 1 base from J, the gap between germline ends came to 6 bases. This chain's CDR3 is CASSSRGTDTQYF. The CDR3 DNA sequence: TGTGCCAGCAGCTCTCGCGGCACAGATACGCAGTATTTT.

On this clone itself: Other DNA sequences within the sample encode an identical CDR3. This chain's CDR3 is CSVGGADTQYF. The CDR3, as DNA: TGCAGCGTGGGGGGGGCAGATACGCAGTATTTT. The V gene is TRBV29-1, the J gene TRBJ2-3; 7 bases match TRBD2. The germline V gene encodes CDR1 SQVTM and CDR2 ANQGSEA. The CDR3 has 11 amino acids. Germline trimming cut 6 bases from V and 4 bases from J; bases unmatched to any gene: 1.

There are many counts of this clone. J is TRBJ2-3 and V is TRBV1. TRBV1 is marked as a pseudogene. The CDR3 loop spans 14 amino acids. The CDR3 sequence is CTSSRPVRTDTQYF. In DNA form, the CDR3 reads TGCACCAGCAGCCGCCCAGTTCGGACAGATACGCAGTATTTT.

The chain has TRBV6-5 and TRBJ1-1; D gene ambiguous. This CDR3 spans 15 amino acids. The V gene lost 0 bases and the J gene lost 2 bases, with 10 bases spanning the gap. Germline V gene data show CDR1 as MNHEY and CDR2 as SVGAGI. This CDR3 reads CASSYSAPSNTEAFF. The CDR3 DNA follows: TGTGCCAGCAGTTACTCGGCTCCCTCAAACACTGAAGCTTTCTTT.

CDR3 bases: TGTGCCAGCAGGCCAGGGGCTGGGGAGACCCAGTACTTC. Amino acid sequence: CASRPGAGETQYF. The chain is built from TRBV28 and TRBJ2-5; D perhaps matches TRBD1 (6 bases). The germline CDR1 and CDR2 sequences are MDHEN and SYDVKM. The V end was cut by 6 bases, the J end by 5 bases, with 13 bases between. CDR3 length: 13 amino acids. Filled out from reference TRBV28 and TRBJ2-5, the complete variable domain reads DVKVTQSSRYLVKRTGEKVFLECVQDMDHENMFWYRQDPGLGLRLIYFSYDVKMKEKGDIPEGYSVSREKKERFSLILESASTNQTSMYLCASRPGAGETQYFGPGTRLLVL.

On this clone itself: Other DNA sequences in this sample translate to the same CDR3. CDR3 DNA: TGCGCCAGCAGCTTGGAAGGCTATGGCTACACCTTC. Its translation: CASSLEGYGYTF. This chain connects TRBV5-1 to TRBJ1-2, with D uncertain. This CDR3 is built from 12 residues. Germline-derived CDR1 and CDR2 are SGHRS and YFSETQ. V was shortened by 0 bases and J by 4 bases, with 4 bases between the two germline ends.

A single count supports this clone. CDR3 sequence: CASGLTLVGTGRGYGYTF. Here the CDR3 DNA reads TGTGCTAGTGGTTTGACACTGGTCGGGACAGGGAGGGGGTATGGCTACACCTTC. The V call is TRBV12-5, the J call TRBJ1-2; 9 nucleotides line up with TRBD1. The CDR3 has 18 residues. Germline lookup yields CDR1 LGHNT and CDR2 FRNRAP. With V trimmed by 2 bases and J by 5 bases, 15 bases remained unmatched. Full variable domain (missing parts from reference TRBV12-5 and TRBJ1-2): DARVTQTPRHKVTEMGQEVTMRCQPILGHNTVFWYRQTMMQGLELLAYFRNRAPLDDSGMPKDRFSAEMPDATLATLKIQPSEPRDSAVYFCASGLTLVGTGRGYGYTFGSGTRLTVV.

The chain uses TRBV5-1 and TRBJ2-1, with TRBD2 matching 8 bases. The J segment lost 9 bases and the V segment lost 5 bases, leaving 10 bases of the junction unmatched. The CDR3 spans 14 residues. Germline V gene data show CDR1 as SGHRS and CDR2 as YFSETQ. The CDR3, as DNA: TGCGCCAGCAGTGAGACTAGCGAGTTGGGTGAGCAGTTCTTC. It specifies CASSETSELGEQFF.

The chain employs TRBV25-1 and TRBJ2-3, with 7 bases identical to TRBD1. V was clipped by 1 base and J by 11 bases; unmatched bases: 6. Germline V gene data show CDR1 as MGHDK and CDR2 as SYGVNS. The CDR3 sequence is 13 residues long. Here the CDR3 DNA reads TGTGCCAGCAGTGAATCGCAATACAGGGGGCAGTATTTT. The encoded protein is CASSESQYRGQYF.

This clone has a handful of counts. This chain uses TRBV6-6 with TRBJ1-4, with a tentative D call TRBD1 (5 bases). V lost 5 bases and J 4 bases, leaving 11 bases between the germline ends. Per the germline V gene, CDR1 is MNHNY and CDR2 is SVGAGI (reference sequence). The CDR3 is 14 residues long. The DNA for the CDR3 is TGTGCCAGCAGTACCGGGGCCCGTAATGAAAAACTGTTTTTT. Translated: CASSTGARNEKLFF.

V usage is TRBV5-1 and J usage is TRBJ2-7, with TRBD2 matching 7 bases. The germline CDR1 and CDR2 sequences are SGHRS and YFSETQ. This CDR3 is built from 14 residues. V dropped 2 bases and J dropped 4; count of bases not matched to a gene: 6. The CDR3 here is CASSFEAGSYEQYF. CDR3 nucleotide sequence: TGCGCCAGCAGCTTTGAAGCGGGAAGTTACGAGCAGTACTTC.

The chain uses TRBV9 and TRBJ2-5, with D hard to call. This CDR3 is built from 15 residues. Germline V gives CDR1 SGDLS, CDR2 YYNGEE. V dropped 0 bases and J dropped 5 bases, with 14 bases sitting between them. CDR3 bases: TGTGCCAGCAGCGTAGAAGGGCGTGGTGTGGAGACCCAGTACTTC. This encodes CASSVEGRGVETQYF.

The chain has TRBV9 and TRBJ1-5; the D gene is possibly TRBD1 (5 bases). V was cut by 3 bases and J by 4 bases, with 11 bases left in between. The CDR3 consists of 14 residues. Germline CDR1 reads SGDLS; CDR2 reads YYNGEE. CDR3 coding DNA: TGTGCCAGCAGCGGCCGGGGGTTAAATCAGCCCCAGCATTTT. It translates to CASSGRGLNQPQHF.

The J gene is TRBJ2-1, the V gene TRBV11-2; D remains ambiguous. In germline, CDR1 is SGHAT, CDR2 FQNNGV. V gave up 0 bases and J gave up 4 bases, with 7 bases separating them. CDR3 length equals 14 residues. This chain's CDR3 is CASSLDFSYNEQFF. The CDR3 bases are TGTGCCAGCAGCTTAGATTTCAGTTACAATGAGCAGTTCTTC.

The rearrangement joins TRBV10-2 to TRBJ2-7; D uncertain. The CDR3 has 12 residues. Germline lookup yields CDR1 WSHSY and CDR2 SAAADI. V was pared by 6 bases and J by 3 bases, with 9 bases between. CDR3 residues: CASRSPFYEQYF. CDR3 coding DNA: TGCGCCAGCAGGTCCCCCTTCTACGAGCAGTACTTC.

This chain links TRBV28 with TRBJ2-3, with 9 bases lining up with TRBD2. CDR3 length equals 14 residues. Germline V gene data show CDR1 as MDHEN and CDR2 as SYDVKM. Trimming removed 7 bases from V and 6 bases from J; junction bases left unmatched: 8. The CDR3 is CASIGGGRADTQYF. The CDR3, as DNA: TGTGCCAGCATTGGTGGCGGGAGGGCGGATACGCAGTATTTT.

The chain couples TRBV2 to TRBJ1-3, with D maybe TRBD1 (5 bases). With 4 bases removed from V and 3 bases from J, the gap between germline ends came to 13 bases. Germline loops: CDR1 SNHLY, CDR2 FYNNEI. CDR3 size: 15 residues. CDR3 residues: CASSAGEAIGNTIYF. In DNA, the CDR3 is TGTGCCAGCAGTGCGGGGGAGGCAATTGGAAACACCATATATTTT. Based on the CDR3 plus reference TRBV2 and TRBJ1-3, the full variable domain is EPEVTQTPSHQVTQMGQEVILRCVPISNHLYFYWYRQILGQKVEFLVSFYNNEISEKSEIFDDQFSVERPDGSNFTLKIRSTKLEDSAMYFCASSAGEAIGNTIYFGEGSWLTVV.

The CDR3: CAWRGPHYNEQFF. For the CDR3, the DNA is TGTGCCTGGAGGGGACCTCACTACAATGAGCAGTTCTTC. This chain uses TRBV30 with TRBJ2-1, with D perhaps assigned TRBD1 or TRBD2 (5 bases each). The CDR3 runs to 13 residues. Trimming shortened V by 3 bases and J by 3 bases, and 9 bases separated the two germline ends. Germline V gives CDR1 GTSNPN, CDR2 SVGIG (reference sequence).

The chain uses TRBV6-6 and TRBJ2-6, with D hard to call. This CDR3 spans 13 amino acids. The germline V gene encodes CDR1 MNHNY and CDR2 SVGAGI (reference sequence). V was clipped by 6 bases and J by 4 bases, with 7 bases between them. CDR3: CASRLTGANVLTF. DNA of the CDR3: TGTGCCAGCAGGCTTACGGGGGCCAACGTCCTGACTTTC.

The rearrangement uses TRBV28 and TRBJ1-5; 9 bases line up with TRBD1. The V gene's germline CDR1 is MDHEN and CDR2 SYDVKM. The CDR3 spans 16 residues. V lost 7 bases and J lost 6; bases outside the gene matches: 13. The CDR3, as DNA: TGTGCCAGCATCCCCGCCGGGACAGGGCGAGGTCAGCCCCAGCATTTT. It codes for CASIPAGTGRGQPQHF.

The chain joins TRBV6-6 to TRBJ2-1; tentative D call: TRBD2 (6 bases). The germline gives CDR1 MNHNY, CDR2 SVGAGI (reference sequence). CDR3 length equals 12 residues. Deletions cut 4 bases from V and 15 bases from J, with 16 bases between. This CDR3 reads CASSSSGTLPFF. The CDR3 DNA reads TGTGCCAGCAGTTCGTCCGGGACTCTCCCGTTCTTC.

The chain combines TRBV18 with TRBJ2-5, with 7 bases identical to TRBD1. CDR3 length: 16 amino acids. J lost 2 bases, V lost 2 bases, and 8 bases had no gene match. The germline V gene has CDR1 KGHSH and CDR2 LQKENI. CDR3 sequence: CASSPFPRGPQETQYF. As DNA, the CDR3 is TGTGCCAGCTCACCATTCCCGAGGGGGCCACAAGAGACCCAGTACTTC.

CDR3 protein: CASSLGPGGLAPLHF. CDR3 DNA sequence: TGTGCCAGCAGCTTAGGCCCAGGGGGCCTGGCACCCCTCCACTTT. This sequence joins TRBV7-2 and TRBJ1-6; 8 bases agree with TRBD1. Trimming took 1 base from V and 11 from J; bases not matched to a gene: 7. From germline, CDR1 is SGHTA and CDR2 FQGNSA. The CDR3 contains 15 residues. Looking up the rest from reference TRBV7-2 and TRBJ1-6 gives the full variable domain: GAGVSQSPSNKVTEKGKDVELRCDPISGHTALYWYRQSLGQGLEFLIYFQGNSAPDKSGLPSDRFSAERTGGSVSTLTIQRTQQEDSAVYLCASSLGPGGLAPLHFGNGTRLTVT.

The chain employs TRBV5-8 and TRBJ1-1; TRBD1 matches at 7 bases. Germline trimming cut 4 bases from V and 5 bases from J; bases unmatched to any gene: 14. The CDR3 sequence is 16 residues long. Germline V gives CDR1 SGHTS, CDR2 YDEGEE. CDR3 DNA sequence: TGTGCCAGCAGCATGACAGGGAGGGGCGAGTGGACTGAAGCTTTCTTT. Its translation is CASSMTGRGEWTEAFF.